This T cell receptor (beta chain) was recovered during a study of blood T cell repertoires in COVID-19 (dated by TCRdb to about 2020). Looking at the study overall: Collaborator samples came from the United States, Italy and Spain and covered acute and convalescent phases of COVID-19. The material from the prospective study consisted of cDNA or gDNA derived from T cells, B-cell-depleted T cells, or PBMCs. Deeply sampled blood TCRbeta repertoires from subjects exposed to, actively infected with, or recovered from COVID-19 were included in the dataset. The repertoires were released in a freely available public database intended as a resource for research on the immune response to SARS-CoV-2. The samples were drawn from the first 160 participants of the ongoing ImmuneRACE study and from 1,200 or so subjects provided by 6 global collaborators. A de-identified subject ID, COVID-19 status, age in years and sex were almost always included in the sample metadata. Where available, HLA class I and class II types were obtained from metadata supplied by the sample provider rather than from assay-based typing. The paper as a whole reports these results and caveats: Clinical and demographic metadata were provided uncurated, with the amount varying by source and participant.

In the prospective study, participants were roughly 18 to 100 years old, resided in about two dozen geographic areas of the United States, and were enrolled through a virtual design. In the prospective study, participants were assigned to cohorts based on the clinical history participants reported in a screening survey and a study questionnaire. For ImmuneRACE Cohort 3, a participant was defined as recovered based on two consecutive negative NP/OP PCR tests, clearance by a healthcare professional, or resolution of symptoms. Mobile phlebotomists in the prospective study collected whole blood, serum and a nasopharyngeal or oropharyngeal swab from every participant. Over a 2-month period, participants in the prospective study had the option of providing additional blood draws and questionnaires. Before DNA extraction, blood samples from the prospective study were shipped at room temperature or frozen.

This clone turned up a few times. The antigen it binds to is not known. No base qualities exist here, and no much larger clone lies one base off it. CDR1 and CDR2 are drawn from the germline V gene: KGHSH, LQKENI. V has 6 bases trimmed and J has 1 base trimmed; junction bases matching no gene number 5. The CDR3 covers 14 residues, taking in both the cysteine and the phenylalanine. Only the CDR3 part of the read is kept: 42 bases, read in frame from the first base. The immunoSEQ Assay, a bias-controlled multiplex PCR, was used to amplify TCRbeta CDR3 regions from genomic DNA. In the paper's pipeline: The number of nucleated cells in each sample was estimated by amplification of reference gene primers within the assay. To quantify the absolute abundance of each unique TCRbeta CDR3 rearrangement, sequence reads were collapsed and filtered. For each sample, productive Simpson clonality was calculated by taking the square root of Simpson's diversity index across productive rearrangements. Held by TCRdb, this immuneACCESS table contains in-frame sequences only and omits some clones. Under half of the omission traces to an unresolved V gene where checked; the cause of the rest is unknown. The DNA gave D and trimming, while V, J and clone size come from that table. The sample table holds 150,000 to 200,000 clones, of which around nine tenths were seen once. 6% to 8.5% of the sample goes to the ten largest clones.

The receptor chain draws on TRBV18 and TRBJ1-1; 7 bases in the junction line up with TRBD1. This clonotype originated in a woman aged 45 to 65 who had recovered from COVID-19. The sequenced sample consisted of PBMCs or T cells enriched from blood (not recorded which). The sequenced DNA: TGTGCCAGCTCGCCTGGGACAGCGAACACTGAAGCTTTCTTT. Its protein is CASSPGTANTEAFF.